Detailed here is one TCR beta chain. These data are taken from a study of T cell responses to AZD1222 COVID-19 vaccine. Assay: immunoSEQ multiplex PCR; the TCRdb copy retains only in-frame clones and omits some. The sample holds roughly 150,000 clones, around 94% seen once. The CDR3 runs 15 residues. Trimming stripped 7 bases from V and 0 bases from J, with 15 bases between. Per the germline V gene, CDR1 is MDHEN and CDR2 is SYDVKM. The material sequenced was peripheral blood, taken 28 days after the second AZD1222 dose. The J gene is TRBJ1-2, the V gene TRBV28, with TRBD1 as a possible D gene (6 bases). The sequence was collected from an adult who received the AZD1222 COVID-19 vaccine. CDR3 in DNA: TGTGCCAGCAATAAACCAGGGGCATCTAACTATGGCTACACCTTC. Protein sequence: CASNKPGASNYGYTF.